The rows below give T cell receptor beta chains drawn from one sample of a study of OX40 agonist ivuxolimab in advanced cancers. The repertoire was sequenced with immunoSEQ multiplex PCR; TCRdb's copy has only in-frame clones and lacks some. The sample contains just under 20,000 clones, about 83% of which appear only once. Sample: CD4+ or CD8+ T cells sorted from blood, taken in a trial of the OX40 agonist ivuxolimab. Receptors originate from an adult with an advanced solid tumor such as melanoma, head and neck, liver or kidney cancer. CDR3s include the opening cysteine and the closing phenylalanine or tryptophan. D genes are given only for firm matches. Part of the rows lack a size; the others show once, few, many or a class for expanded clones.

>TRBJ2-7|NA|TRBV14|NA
TGTGCCAGCAGCCAAGCGCCAGGGAGCTCCTACGAGCAGTACTTC
CASSQAPGSSYEQYF
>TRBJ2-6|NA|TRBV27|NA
TGTGCCAGCAGTTATAGCTCTGGGGCCAACGTCCTGACTTTC
CASSYSSGANVLTF
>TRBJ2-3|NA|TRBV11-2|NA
TGTGCCAGCACCCGGGGGTTAGCTTCAGATACGCAGTATTTT
CASTRGLASDTQYF
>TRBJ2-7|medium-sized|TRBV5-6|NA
TGTGCCAGCAGCGAGGGACTTAAATCCTACGAGCAGTACTTC
CASSEGLKSYEQYF
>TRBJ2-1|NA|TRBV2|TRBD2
TGTGCCAGCAGTGTGCTTCTGGGACTAGCTAACAATGAGCAGTTCTTC
CASSVLLGLANNEQFF
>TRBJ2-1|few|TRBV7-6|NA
TGTGCCAGCAGCCGTGGAGGCTCCTACAATGAGCAGTTCTTC
CASSRGGSYNEQFF
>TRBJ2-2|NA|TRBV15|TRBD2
TGTGCCACCAGCAAGCGGACTAGTTTCGGGGAGCTGTTTTTT
CATSKRTSFGELFF
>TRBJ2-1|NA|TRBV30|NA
TGTGCCTGGGCCCAAAAAGGGGGAGCGACCGTCGATTGGAATGAGCAGTTCTTC
CAWAQKGGATVDWNEQFF
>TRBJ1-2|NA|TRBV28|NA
TGTGCCAGCAGTTCGAGCTATGGCTACACCTTC
CASSSSYGYTF
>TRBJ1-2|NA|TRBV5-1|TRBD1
TGCGCCAGCGGACCAGGACAGGGATGGTATGGCTACACCTTC
CASGPGQGWYGYTF
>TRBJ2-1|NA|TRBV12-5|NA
TGTGCTAGTGGTTTGGACAGCTACAATGAGCAGTTCTTC
CASGLDSYNEQFF
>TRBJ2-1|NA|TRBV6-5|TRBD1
TGTGCCAGCAGTTCCCCCGGGACAGGAAATCTTGAGCAGTTCTTC
CASSSPGTGNLEQFF
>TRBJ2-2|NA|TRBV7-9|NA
TGTGCCAGCAGTCCCCAGGACCGCCCCGGGGAGCTGTTTTTT
CASSPQDRPGELFF
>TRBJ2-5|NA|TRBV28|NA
TGTGCCACCTTTGGCGGGAGAGGGGGCCAAGAGACCCAGTACTTC
CATFGGRGGQETQYF
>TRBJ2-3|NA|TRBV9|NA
TGTGCCAGCAGCGTGGGAAGCGGAGGGGGAGATACGCAGTATTTT
CASSVGSGGGDTQYF
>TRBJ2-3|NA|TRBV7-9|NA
TGTGCCAGTGGAGTGAGGGGCAGGGGTTCGACAGATACGCAGTATTTT
CASGVRGRGSTDTQYF
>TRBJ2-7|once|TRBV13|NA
TGTGCCAGCAGCTTATCGGCCAAGGGGTACGAGCAGTACTTC
CASSLSAKGYEQYF
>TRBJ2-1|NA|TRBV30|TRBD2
TGTGCCGGGTTAGCGGGAGGATCGCAGTTCTTC
CAGLAGGSQFF
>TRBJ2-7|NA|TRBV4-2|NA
TGTGCCAGCAGCCAGGGACCCGGCCCTAAAGAGCAGTACTTC
CASSQGPGPKEQYF
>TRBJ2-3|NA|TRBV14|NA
TGTGCCAGCAGCCATGTGCGGGATAAGAGGGATACGCAGTATTTT
CASSHVRDKRDTQYF
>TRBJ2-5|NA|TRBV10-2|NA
TGCGCCAGCTCAGAGGGCCTCGAAGAGACCCAGTACTTC
CASSEGLEETQYF
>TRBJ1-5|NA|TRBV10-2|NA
TGCGCCAGCAGTGATGGTTCTTTCAATCAGCCCCAGCATTTT
CASSDGSFNQPQHF
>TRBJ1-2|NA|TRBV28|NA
TGTGCCAGCAGCCCGGGGGGCGAACAATGGGGTGGCTACACCTTC
CASSPGGEQWGGYTF
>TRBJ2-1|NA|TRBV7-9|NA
TGTGCCAGCAGCGTCGGCGGTTCACGGGGGCAGAACAATGAGCAGTTCTTC
CASSVGGSRGQNNEQFF
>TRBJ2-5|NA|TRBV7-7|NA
TGTGCCAGCAGCTTATTAGGACCCCAAGAGACCCAGTACTTC
CASSLLGPQETQYF
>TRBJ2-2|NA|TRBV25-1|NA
TGTGCCAGCAGTGAATACCGAGCCGGGGAGCTGTTTTTT
CASSEYRAGELFF
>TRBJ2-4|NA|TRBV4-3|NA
TGCGCCAGCAGCCAAGTACCCTCGGCAGGGTGGAGGGCCGAAAACATTCAGTACTTC
CASSQVPSAGWRAENIQYF
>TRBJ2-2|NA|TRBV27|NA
TGTGCCAGCAGTCGCGGGGCAGGGGAGCTGTTTTTT
CASSRGAGELFF
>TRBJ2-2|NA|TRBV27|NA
TGTGCCGTACGACCGTCTAACACCGGGGAGCTGTTTTTT
CAVRPSNTGELFF
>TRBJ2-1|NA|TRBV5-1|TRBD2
TGCGCCAGCGGGCTAGCGGGGGAGCAGTTCTTC
CASGLAGEQFF
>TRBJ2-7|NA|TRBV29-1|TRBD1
TGCAGCGTTGATGGGACAGGGGGCTTCTACGAGCAGTACTTC
CSVDGTGGFYEQYF
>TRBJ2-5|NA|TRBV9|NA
TGTGCCAGCAGCGTAGGAGAGGGGACCCAGTACTTC
CASSVGEGTQYF
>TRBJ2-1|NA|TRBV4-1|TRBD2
TGCGCCAGCAGGAGGGTGGCTAGCGGAACCGAAAGCTCCTACAATGAGCAGTTCTTC
CASRRVASGTESSYNEQFF
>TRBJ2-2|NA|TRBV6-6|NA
TGTGCCAGCAGCTCCGGGGCCGCGGGGGAGCTGTTTTTT
CASSSGAAGELFF
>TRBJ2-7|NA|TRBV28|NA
TGTGCCAGCAGTTTTGGGGGCTCCTACGAGCAGTACTTC
CASSFGGSYEQYF
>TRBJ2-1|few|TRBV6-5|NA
TGTGCCAGCAGTTACTCCCAGGGGTACAATGAGCAGTTCTTC
CASSYSQGYNEQFF
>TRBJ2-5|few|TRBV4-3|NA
TGCGCCAGCAGCCAAGATCCGCTAGGCCAAGAGACCCAGTACTTC
CASSQDPLGQETQYF
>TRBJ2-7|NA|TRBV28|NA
TGTGCCAGCCGGGACCCACCCTACGAGCAGTACTTC
CASRDPPYEQYF
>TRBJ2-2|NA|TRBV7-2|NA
TGTGCCAGCAGCCATTATGTCTGGGCGGGCGGGGAGCTGTTTTTT
CASSHYVWAGGELFF
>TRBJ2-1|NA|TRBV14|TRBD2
TGTGCCAGCAGCCACCCAGCGGGAGGGGTGTTCTTC
CASSHPAGGVFF
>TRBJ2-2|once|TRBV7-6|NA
TGTGCCAGCAGCTTAGGGGGCGCTGCGGGTTACACCGGGGAGCTGTTTTTT
CASSLGGAAGYTGELFF
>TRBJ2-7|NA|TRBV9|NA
TGTGCCAGCAGCGTAGCCGACGGAGGGGAGCAGTACTTC
CASSVADGGEQYF
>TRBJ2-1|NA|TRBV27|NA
TGTGCCAGCAGCGTAGACACCCTCTATGAGCAGTTCTTC
CASSVDTLYEQFF
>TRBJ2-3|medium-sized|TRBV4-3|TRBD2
TGCGCCAGCAGCCAAGCTTCCGGGACTAGCGGGAGGAAAGGTACAGATACGCAGTATTTT
CASSQASGTSGRKGTDTQYF
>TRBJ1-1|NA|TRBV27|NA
TGTGCCAGCAGCCCTCAGGGCTACACTGAAGCTTTCTTT
CASSPQGYTEAFF
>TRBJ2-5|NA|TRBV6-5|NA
TGTGCCAGGGACGAAGAGACCCAGTACTTC
CARDEETQYF
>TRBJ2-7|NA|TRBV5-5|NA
TGTGCCAGCAGCTTGGCCACATACGAGCAGTACTTC
CASSLATYEQYF
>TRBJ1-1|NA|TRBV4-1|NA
TGCGCCAGCAGCCAAGGGATACGGGGCGGCGTGAAAGCTTTCTTT
CASSQGIRGGVKAFF
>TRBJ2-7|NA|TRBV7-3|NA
TGTGCCAGCAGCTTAATTGGAGGGAGCCGGAACGAGCAGTACTTC
CASSLIGGSRNEQYF
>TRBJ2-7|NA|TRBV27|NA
TGTGCCAGCAGTTTTGCGGGGACCTACGAGCAGTACTTC
CASSFAGTYEQYF
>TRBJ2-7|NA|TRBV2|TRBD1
TGTGCCAGCAGTCCGAAACCGGGACAGGTCCCTTTC
CASSPKPGQVPF
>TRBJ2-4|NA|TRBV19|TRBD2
TGTGCCAGTAGTATAGAGGGGGGGGCCAAAAACATTCAGTACTTC
CASSIEGGAKNIQYF